This T cell receptor beta chain was identified in a study of early T cells in non-severe SARS-CoV-2 infection. MiXCR, run by TCRdb on the 5' RACE reads, gives a single entry per CDR3 protein. The repertoire holds more than 85,000 distinct CDR3 sequences, with 15% to 20% as singletons. V was trimmed by 5 bases and J by 12 bases, leaving 13 bases between them. The germline CDR1 and CDR2 sequences are MNHNY and SVGAGI (reference sequence). The CDR3 spans 11 residues. This clonotype was counted only a few times. What was sequenced was whole blood. The TCR comes from an adult who was a healthcare worker with PCR-confirmed SARS-CoV-2 infection or an uninfected control (not recorded which). The chain couples TRBV6-6 to TRBJ1-1; weak D call: TRBD1 (5 bases). The CDR3, as DNA: TGTGCCAGCAGTCCCGGGGGAGGGCCTTTCTTT. It specifies CASSPGGGPFF.